The 5 T cell receptor beta chains listed next were all sequenced from one sample in a study of Tregs in tolerant kidney transplant recipients. The method was immunoSEQ multiplex PCR; TCRdb's version includes in-frame clones alone and lacks a portion of them. In total, the table holds 14,000 or so clones. The nonmyeloablative bone marrow transplants came from related graft donors, with transient mixed chimerism. This specimen was CD8+ T cells from blood (PBMCs), taken 6 months after the transplant. The receptors were sampled from a human patient who received a combined kidney and bone marrow transplant. The graft donor may be the source of some T cells.

As concerns this clone: The CDR3 end is not reached by the read, which stops 3 residues before it; the germline J gene fills it in. The J gene is TRBJ2-1, the V gene TRBV20-1; 9 positions agree with TRBD2. V shed 3 bases, J shed 9 bases, and the junction held 15 bases outside the gene matches. CDR1 DFQATT and CDR2 SNEGSKA come from the germline V gene (reference sequence). CDR3 length equals 16 residues. CDR3 sequence reads: CSARADWRGGLSEQFF. The sequenced part of the CDR3 DNA is TGCAGTGCTAGGGCTGATTGGCGGGGGGGTCTCAGTGAG.

On this clone: The read gets to within 3 residues of the CDR3 end, and the germline J gene fills in the rest. The chain is built from TRBV19 and TRBJ2-3, with TRBD1 matching over 9 bases. J was trimmed by 3 bases and V by 7 bases; bases with no gene match: 11. The germline V gene encodes CDR1 LNHDA and CDR2 SQIVND (reference sequence). This CDR3 has 16 amino acids. Incomplete CDR3 DNA: TGTGCCAGTAACCTGCCGGGACAGGGTGGAACAGATACG. This sequence encodes CASNLPGQGGTDT. In full, the CDR3 reads CASNLPGQGGTDTQYF.

Comments on this clone: With the read ending 3 residues before the CDR3 end, the germline J gene is used to fill in that end. The gene calls are TRBV20-1 and TRBJ2-4, with 9 bases that match TRBD1. Germline CDR1 DFQATT, CDR2 SNEGSKA (reference sequence). The CDR3 is 12 amino acids. The CDR3 reads CSADWTGDVQYF. The covered CDR3 bases are TGCAGTGCTGATTGGACAGGGGACGTT.

Incomplete CDR3 DNA: TGTGCCAGTAGTATCACAGGGGGCGACTATGGC. Translated: CASSITGGDYG. The whole CDR3 protein is CASSITGGDYGYTF. The chain links TRBV19 to TRBJ1-2; 9 nucleotides match TRBD1. The read ends 3 residues before the CDR3 terminus; that terminus is restored from the germline J gene. CDR1 and CDR2 (germline): LNHDA, SQIVND (reference sequence). V shed 3 bases, J shed 3 bases, and the junction held 2 bases outside the gene matches. The CDR3 is 14 amino acids.

About this clone itself: The CDR3 goes on 3 residues after the read ends, and that part is filled in from the germline J gene. The V and J genes are TRBV7-7 and TRBJ2-5; 9 positions agree with TRBD2. The CDR3 loop spans 17 amino acids. Germline loops: CDR1 SSHAT, CDR2 FNYEAQ (reference sequence). The CDR3 loop is CASSPAAGGAPTDTQYF. The part of the CDR3 DNA that was read is TGTGCCAGCAGCCCAGCCGCGGGGGGGGCCCCCACAGATACC.